The present T cell receptor (beta chain) was sequenced within a study of T cells in Graves' hyperthyroidism and ophthalmopathy (dated by TCRdb to the late 2010s). Describing the broader study: Peripheral blood samples were taken at initial diagnosis, before any treatment was given. TCR V-J signatures able to tell the groups apart were searched for in a discovery cohort of approximately 95 patients, of whom more than 40 had Graves' ophthalmopathy and roughly 57 had stable Graves' hyperthyroidism. After sampling, hyperthyroidism patients received methimazole starting at 30 mg daily, and ophthalmopathy patients received high-dose intravenous methylprednisolone. The paper describes TCR Vbeta CDR3 sequencing of about 140 peripheral blood samples, made up of around 41 ophthalmopathy patients, around 78 hyperthyroidism patients and around 17 progressor patients. In over five Graves' hyperthyroidism patients, the study also compared T-cell repertoires from thyroid tissue with T-cell repertoires from blood. For training and testing, the 80 to 100 patients in the discovery cohort were randomly divided in a 7:3 ratio. Prospective prediction of ophthalmopathy was tested in an independent validation cohort of 18 to 20 hyperthyroidism patients and some 17 patients who later progressed to ophthalmopathy.

The germline V gene encodes CDR1 MGHRA and CDR2 YSYEKL. Counted from cysteine to phenylalanine, this CDR3 has 16 amino acids. Just the 48-base CDR3 DNA is kept, in frame starting at base 1. V and J are truncated by 2 bases and 2 bases respectively, leaving an intervening sequence of 16 bases. The sample holds a few counts of this clonotype. Its antigen specificity is not known. No quality values exist for individual bases; no much larger clone is one base distant. The TCR beta CDR3 regions were amplified from the RNA transcripts. The first round of RT-PCR for the TCR CDR3 was performed with the HTBI primer set and the Qiagen OneStep RT-PCR kit. The libraries were constructed in a second round of multiplex PCR and then size-selected and purified. Paired-end sequencing of the libraries was performed with 100 bp reads on an Illumina HiSeq2000. For the original study's pipeline: SOAPnuke was used to process the raw data, throwing out any read that contained adapters or uncalled bases, had a mean Phred below 15, or lacked an exact constant-primer or identifier match. High-quality paired reads were merged with COPE v1.2.5, and unique nucleotide sequences were defined as clonotypes. MiTCR v1.1 was used to align the clonotypes against IMGT TRBV, TRBD and TRBJ reference segments. The analysis included only V-J combinations with a frequency above 0.0001, which together covered around 99% of the repertoires. A TCS score was defined as the ratio between F50 (clonal expansion) and ExV (chaos), using BLOSUM62-based TCRdist between CDR3 peptides within each V-J. Welch's t-statistics and random forest reduced fewer than 550 V-J features to under 15, which were used in a naive Bayes classifier (R e1071). The public reads were reanalyzed by TCRdb: fastp trimming at Q25, MiXCR alignment, in-frame beta chains only. Duplicate CDR3 protein sequences are folded into a single record with the most common DNA and genes. TCRdb's processing, not the authors' own work, is the source of the V and J calls. In all, the sample holds 350,000 to 400,000 distinct CDR3 sequences, and around 14% of those were seen once. 30% to 35% of the sample is held by the ten biggest clonotypes.

Broader findings and caveats from the paper: During validation, the model predicted progression to ophthalmopathy a median of around six months ahead of onset, with almost 71% sensitivity and about 75% specificity. Most expanded thyroid clonotypes (frequency above 0.001) were also detected in blood, suggesting blood repertoires may reflect thyroid immune responses. Ophthalmopathy was separated from stable hyperthyroidism by a 13 V-J signature model, with approximately 90% sensitivity and approximately 81% specificity obtained in cross-validation and 80%/75% obtained in testing. No statistical method was used to set the sample size in advance, and investigators knew the group allocation.

Stable Graves' hyperthyroidism was defined as no progression to ophthalmopathy during 18 months of follow-up. Hyperthyroidism patients were newly diagnosed, had a disease duration of under 2 months, and were aged 18 to 65 years. Exclusion was applied to patients with uncontrolled infections, other autoimmune diseases, pregnancy or lactation. Diagnoses were based on clinical symptoms, serum thyroxine and TRAb, thyroid ultrasound and orbital computed tomography. Ficoll-Paque density gradient centrifugation was used to isolate PBMCs from under 11 ml of fresh peripheral blood. Trizol reagent was used to extract total RNA, and RNA quality was then checked on an Agilent 2100 Bioanalyzer.

This TCR was recovered from a woman in her thirties with Graves' hyperthyroidism. What was sequenced was blood. The chain is assembled from TRBV4-1 and TRBJ2-7; the D gene lacks a confident call. The CDR3 region: CASSQISSEVPYEQYF. The DNA reads TGCGCCAGCAGCCAAATTAGTTCAGAGGTCCCCTACGAGCAGTACTTC.